These 22 T cell receptor beta chains originate from one sample sequenced in a study of blood T cell repertoires in COVID-19. Profiling relied on immunoSEQ multiplex PCR, and the TCRdb table lists in-frame clones only, not all of them. Of nearly 30,000 clones listed, about 88% are singletons. Sequencing was carried out using peripheral blood. The receptors originated from a human donor in a cohort sampled during active COVID-19.

J is TRBJ1-2 and V is TRBV7-9; D unresolved. The CDR3 totals 11 residues. Germline V CDR1 and CDR2: SEHNR, FQNEAQ (reference sequence). V lost 3 bases and J lost 3, with 2 bases in between. DNA of the CDR3: TGTGCCAGCAGCTTCGACTATGGCTACACCTTC. Residues: CASSFDYGYTF.

This chain joins TRBV7-2 and TRBJ2-5; 7 nucleotides agree with TRBD1. V trimming: 6 bases; J trimming: 3 bases; junction bases outside the gene matches: 7. This CDR3 spans 14 amino acids. Germline V CDR1 and CDR2: SGHTA, FQGNSA. The CDR3 region is CASRSYRGEETQYF. The CDR3, as DNA: TGTGCCAGCAGGTCATACAGGGGCGAAGAGACCCAGTACTTC. Full variable domain (rest looked up from reference TRBV7-2 and TRBJ2-5): GAGVSQSPSNKVTEKGKDVELRCDPISGHTALYWYRQSLGQGLEFLIYFQGNSAPDKSGLPSDRFSAERTGGSVSTLTIQRTQQEDSAVYLCASRSYRGEETQYFGPGTRLLVL.

The V gene is TRBV5-4, the J gene TRBJ1-1; no clear D gene. Trimming stripped 2 bases from V and 6 bases from J, with 11 bases between. CDR3 length equals 13 residues. Germline values: CDR1 SGHNT, CDR2 YYREEE (reference sequence). The CDR3 protein is CASSLIGLPEAFF. The CDR3 region has the DNA TGTGCCAGCAGCTTAATCGGACTGCCTGAAGCTTTCTTT.

With regard to this clone: The junction departs from germline at one end; a sequencing error may be responsible. V is TRBV19 and J is TRBJ1-1; D gene ambiguous. The CDR3 is 12 residues long. Germline CDR1 LNHDA, CDR2 SQIVND (reference sequence). CDR3 DNA sequence: TGTACCAGTAGTATCCTAGGCGCGGGAGCTTTCTTT. Amino acids: CTSSILGAGAFF.

This clone was counted a single time. This chain uses TRBV4-3 with TRBJ2-6, with D possibly being TRBD2 (5 bases). Germline V gives CDR1 LGHNA, CDR2 YSLEER. V gave up 3 bases and J gave up 0 bases, with 12 bases separating them. CDR3 length: 17 amino acids. Here the CDR3 DNA reads TGCGCCAGCAGCCACCCCGCAGCGGACTCTGGGGCCAACGTCCTGACTTTC. Amino acid sequence: CASSHPAADSGANVLTF.

This rearrangement joins TRBV10-3 to TRBJ2-1, with 13 nucleotides matching TRBD2. Germline assignment: CDR1 ENHRY and CDR2 SYGVKD. After removal of 3 bases from V and 8 bases from J, the junction contained 7 bases not matched to a gene. The CDR3 spans 16 residues. CDR3 residues: CAISDPTSGGADEQFF. The CDR3 bases are TGTGCCATCAGTGACCCTACTAGCGGGGGGGCCGATGAGCAGTTCTTC.

The chain uses TRBV11-2 and TRBJ2-7; 8 nucleotides line up with TRBD1. The ends lost 1 base at V and 2 bases at J; junction bases unmatched: 13. This CDR3 has 18 residues. Germline V CDR1 and CDR2: SGHAT, FQNNGV. The chain's CDR3 is CASSLGQGAIGSAYEQYF. CDR3 nucleotides: TGTGCCAGCAGCTTAGGGCAGGGGGCTATCGGGTCGGCCTACGAGCAGTACTTC.

The rearrangement uses TRBV9 and TRBJ2-3; D is unclear. Germline V gene data show CDR1 as SGDLS and CDR2 as YYNGEE. CDR3 size: 13 residues. Trimming removed 3 bases at V and 2 bases at J, with 7 bases between. The CDR3 region has the DNA TGTGCCAGCAGCGACACAAACACAGATACGCAGTATTTT. Its protein is CASSDTNTDTQYF.

V gene TRBV10-3 combines with J gene TRBJ2-3, with TRBD2 matching 8 bases. CDR3 length equals 14 residues. In germline, CDR1 is ENHRY, CDR2 SYGVKD. V lost 4 bases, J lost 2 bases, and 2 bases stayed unmatched. DNA of the CDR3: TGTGCCATCAGTGCGGGGGGGACCACAGATACGCAGTATTTT. Amino acids: CAISAGGTTDTQYF.

The chain links TRBV19 to TRBJ1-5; D is unresolved. CDR1 and CDR2 from the germline V gene are LNHDA and SQIVND (reference sequence). Trimming pared 5 bases from V and 6 bases from J, leaving 11 bases between. The CDR3 runs 13 residues. The CDR3 DNA reads TGTGCCAGTAGTCCTCTCGGGGTTCAGCCCCAGCATTTT. Protein: CASSPLGVQPQHF.

The chain couples TRBV6-5 to TRBJ2-5, with 7 positions matching TRBD1. J was trimmed by 2 bases and V by 2 bases; bases with no gene match: 2. Per germline, CDR1 MNHEY and CDR2 SVGAGI. The CDR3 extends over 14 amino acids. The CDR3 here is CASSYRDRQETQYF. CDR3 DNA: TGTGCCAGCAGTTACCGGGACAGACAAGAGACCCAGTACTTC.

J is TRBJ2-3 and V is TRBV7-2, with D unclear. This CDR3 is 15 amino acids long. Germline values: CDR1 SGHTA, CDR2 FQGNSA. With 0 bases removed from V and 2 bases from J, the gap between germline ends came to 9 bases. DNA for the CDR3: TGTGCCAGCAGCTTAGCTGCGCGGCCCACAGATACGCAGTATTTT. Amino acids: CASSLAARPTDTQYF.

The gene calls are TRBV3-1 (or the pseudogene TRBV3-2) and TRBJ2-3; TRBD2 matches at 10 bases. V shed 6 bases, J shed 2 bases, and the junction held 8 bases outside the gene matches. The CDR3 length is 16 residues. Germline lookup yields CDR1 LGHDT and CDR2 YNNKEL (reference sequence). In DNA, the CDR3 is TGTGCCAGCAGTCGGCTAGCGGGGGCCTCCACAGATACGCAGTATTTT. This translates into CASSRLAGASTDTQYF.

This clone was picked up one time. This chain connects TRBV6-4 to TRBJ1-1, with D possibly TRBD1 on 5 matching bases. This CDR3 comprises 14 residues. The V gene's germline CDR1 is MRHNA and CDR2 SNTAGT. Trimming took off 5 bases at V and 4 bases at J, with 14 bases between the two ends. The CDR3 nucleotides are TGTGCCAGCAGTCCTATAGCGGGGGGCACTGAAGCTTTCTTT. It specifies CASSPIAGGTEAFF.

The V call is TRBV5-1, the J call TRBJ1-4; TRBD1 agrees at 10 bases. In germline, CDR1 is SGHRS, CDR2 YFSETQ. The CDR3 consists of 14 residues. The J segment lost 8 bases and the V segment lost 4 bases, leaving 5 bases of the junction unmatched. CDR3 in amino acids: CASSHGQGGEKLFF. The CDR3, as DNA: TGCGCCAGCAGCCACGGACAGGGGGGCGAAAAACTGTTTTTT.

The gene calls are TRBV9 and TRBJ1-1; D not resolved. V lost 0 bases and J 8 bases, leaving 14 bases between the germline ends. Germline loops: CDR1 SGDLS, CDR2 YYNGEE. This CDR3 spans 14 amino acids. The CDR3 sequence is CASSVGHRQLEAFF. The CDR3 DNA is TGTGCCAGCAGCGTAGGACACCGCCAGCTAGAAGCTTTCTTT. The variable domain in full, with the rest retrieved from reference TRBV9 and TRBJ1-1, is DSGVTQTPKHLITATGQRVTLRCSPRSGDLSVYWYQQSLDQGLQFLIQYYNGEERAKGNILERFSAQQFPDLHSELNLSSLELGDSALYFCASSVGHRQLEAFFGQGTRLTVV.

The chain employs TRBV6-5 and TRBJ1-2; 9 positions match TRBD1. There are 15 residues in the CDR3. Trimming at V came to 0 bases and at J to 6 bases, leaving 5 bases not matched to a gene. CDR1 is MNHEY, CDR2 SVGAGI, per germline. The CDR3 coding sequence is TGTGCCAGCAGTTACTCCCTACAGGGGGCTGATGGCTACACCTTC. Its protein product is CASSYSLQGADGYTF.

The chain couples TRBV6-5 to TRBJ2-7; 8 bases fit TRBD1. Per germline, CDR1 MNHEY and CDR2 SVGAGI. The CDR3 is 16 amino acids. V trimming: 0 bases; J trimming: 2 bases; junction bases outside the gene matches: 6. CDR3 in amino acids: CASSYSGRGLPYEQYF. CDR3 coding DNA: TGTGCCAGCAGTTACTCGGGCAGGGGGCTTCCCTACGAGCAGTACTTC.

The rearrangement joins TRBV7-9 to TRBJ2-7, with a tentative D call TRBD1 (6 bases). The germline V and J ends were trimmed by 4 bases and 2 bases, with 12 bases remaining between them. The CDR3 runs 14 residues. Germline assignment: CDR1 SEHNR and CDR2 FQNEAQ (reference sequence). CDR3 DNA: TGTGCCAGCAGCTCTGACAGGCTTACCTACGAGCAGTACTTC. Amino acid sequence: CASSSDRLTYEQYF. The full variable domain, its missing parts supplied by reference TRBV7-9 and TRBJ2-7, is DTGVSQNPRHKITKRGQNVTFRCDPISEHNRLYWYRQTLGQGPEFLTYFQNEAQLEKSRLLSDRFSAERPKGSFSTLEIQRTEQGDSAMYLCASSSDRLTYEQYFGPGTRLTVT.

V is TRBV7-2 and J is TRBJ2-7; 7 nucleotides line up with TRBD2. This CDR3 spans 15 amino acids. Per germline, CDR1 SGHTA and CDR2 FQGNSA. V lost 1 base, J lost 2 bases, and 5 bases stayed unmatched. CDR3 sequence (DNA): TGTGCCAGCAGCTTAGGGCGGGGGAGTACCTACGAGCAGTACTTC. Amino acid sequence: CASSLGRGSTYEQYF.

V is TRBV7-3 and J is TRBJ2-1; tentatively, D is TRBD1 (5 bases). CDR1 and CDR2 (germline): SGHTA, FQGTGA. V shed 5 bases and J shed 0 bases, with 11 bases lying between them. CDR3 length: 15 amino acids. CDR3 amino acids: CASSLQDLSYNEQFF. The DNA for the CDR3 is TGTGCCAGCAGCCTACAGGACCTCTCCTACAATGAGCAGTTCTTC.

V gene TRBV5-1 combines with J gene TRBJ2-5; 7 bases map to TRBD1. The CDR3 totals 15 residues. The germline V gene has CDR1 SGHRS and CDR2 YFSETQ. V was clipped by 7 bases and J by 0 bases; unmatched bases: 9. The CDR3 DNA reads as TGCGCCAGCGGGAGTGGGACAGCGTACCAAGAGACCCAGTACTTC. It codes for CASGSGTAYQETQYF.